In its sample, the clone carrying this T cell receptor beta chain was seen once. The entry originates in a study of blood T cell repertoires in COVID-19. The wider study: In each case, the material was cDNA or gDNA derived from T cells, B-cell-depleted T cells, or PBMCs.

Germline lookup yields CDR1 MNHNY and CDR2 SVGAGI (reference sequence). This CDR3 has 14 amino acids. V lost 7 bases, J lost 4 bases, and 9 bases stayed unmatched. Clones were sequenced by immunoSEQ multiplex PCR, and TCRdb holds only the in-frame ones, with some missing. The sample has about 43,000 clones, roughly 90% seen once. Sequenced sample: peripheral blood. The J gene is TRBJ2-7, the V gene TRBV6-6, with 8 bases aligning to TRBD2. This receptor was taken from a woman at least 80 years old with active COVID-19. CDR3 protein: CASNGRGGRYEQYF. The CDR3 DNA reads as TGTGCCAGCAATGGACGGGGGGGCCGTTACGAGCAGTACTTC.